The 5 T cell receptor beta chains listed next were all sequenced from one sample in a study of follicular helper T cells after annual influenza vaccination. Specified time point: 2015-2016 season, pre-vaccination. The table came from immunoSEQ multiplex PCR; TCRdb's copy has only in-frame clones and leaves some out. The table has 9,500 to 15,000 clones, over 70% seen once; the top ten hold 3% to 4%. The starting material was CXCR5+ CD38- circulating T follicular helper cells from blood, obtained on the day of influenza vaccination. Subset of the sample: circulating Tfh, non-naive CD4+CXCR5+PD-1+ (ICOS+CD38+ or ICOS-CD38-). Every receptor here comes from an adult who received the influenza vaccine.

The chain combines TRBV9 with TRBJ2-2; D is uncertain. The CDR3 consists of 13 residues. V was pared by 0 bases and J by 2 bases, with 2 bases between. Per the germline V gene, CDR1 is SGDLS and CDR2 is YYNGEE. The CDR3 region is CASSVGNTGELFF. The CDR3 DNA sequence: TGTGCCAGCAGCGTAGGAAACACCGGGGAGCTGTTTTTT.

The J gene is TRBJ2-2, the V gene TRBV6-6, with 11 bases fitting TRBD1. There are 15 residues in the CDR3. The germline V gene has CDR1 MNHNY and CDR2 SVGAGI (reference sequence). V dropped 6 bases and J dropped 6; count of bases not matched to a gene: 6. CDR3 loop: CASSSGTGGAGELFF. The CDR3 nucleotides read TGTGCCAGCAGCTCCGGGACAGGGGGAGCCGGGGAGCTGTTTTTT.

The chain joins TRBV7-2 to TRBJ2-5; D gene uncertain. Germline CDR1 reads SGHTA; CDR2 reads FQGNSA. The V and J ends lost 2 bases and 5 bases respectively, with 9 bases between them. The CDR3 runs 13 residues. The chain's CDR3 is CASSLSLGETQYF. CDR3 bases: TGTGCCAGCAGCTTATCTCTGGGGGAGACCCAGTACTTC.

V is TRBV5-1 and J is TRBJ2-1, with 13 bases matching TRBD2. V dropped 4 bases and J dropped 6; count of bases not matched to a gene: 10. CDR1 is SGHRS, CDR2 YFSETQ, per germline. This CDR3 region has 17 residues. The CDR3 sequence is CASSPLLAGGPGNEQFF. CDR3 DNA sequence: TGCGCCAGCAGCCCCCTACTAGCGGGGGGGCCTGGCAATGAGCAGTTCTTC.

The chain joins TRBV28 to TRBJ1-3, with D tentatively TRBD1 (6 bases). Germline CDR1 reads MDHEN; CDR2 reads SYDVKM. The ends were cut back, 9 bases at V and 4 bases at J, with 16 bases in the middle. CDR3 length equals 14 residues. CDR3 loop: CASIKGGLGNTIYF. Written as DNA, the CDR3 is TGTGCCAGTATCAAAGGGGGGTTAGGAAACACCATATATTTT.